A single sample gave rise to the 3 T cell receptor beta chains below, sequenced in a study of cytomegalovirus exposure and HLA in healthy donors. Sequenced by immunoSEQ multiplex PCR; TCRdb stores in-frame clones only, minus some. Among approximately 200,000 clones listed, roughly 84% were seen once. Specimen: PBMCs. The receptor source for this set is a man younger than 30 in good health and CMV-seropositive.

The V gene is TRBV29-1, the J gene TRBJ2-1, with 7 nucleotides matching TRBD2. There are 17 residues in the CDR3. The V segment lost 1 base and the J segment 7 bases; nucleotides outside the gene matches: 16. Germline V gives CDR1 SQVTM, CDR2 ANQGSEA. The CDR3 loop is CSVEGPVGPGRSNEQFF. CDR3 coding DNA: TGCAGCGTTGAAGGACCCGTCGGGCCCGGGAGGTCGAATGAGCAGTTCTTC.

This chain uses TRBV7-3 with TRBJ2-5; maybe TRBD2 (6 bases). Germline V gene lookup returns CDR1 SGHTA and CDR2 FQGTGA. V lost 2 bases and J lost 4, with 11 bases in between. The CDR3 length is 14 residues. The CDR3 DNA is TGTGCCAGCAGCTTATCCCCGGGAGCAGAGACCCAGTACTTC. Translated, it gives CASSLSPGAETQYF.

The rearrangement joins TRBV4-2 to TRBJ2-7, with 7 bases identical to TRBD1. The CDR3 has 15 residues. After removal of 3 bases from V and 0 bases from J, the junction contained 5 bases not matched to a gene. Germline CDR1 LGHNA, CDR2 YNFKEQ. Written as DNA, the CDR3 is TGTGCCAGCAGCCATGCTACAGGGGACTCCTACGAGCAGTACTTC. Residues: CASSHATGDSYEQYF.